This T cell receptor beta chain was sequenced for a study of cytomegalovirus exposure and HLA in healthy donors. CDR3 size: 16 residues. The V and J ends lost 0 bases and 7 bases, in that order; junction bases with no gene match: 7. Germline V gene sequence: CDR1 SGHTA, CDR2 FQGNSA. 13 Jbeta primers and 60 Vbeta primers were used for the PCR. Here immunoSEQ multiplex PCR was the method, and the copy in TCRdb shows in-frame clones only, minus some. The sample has about 200,000 clones, and its top ten clones hold 6.5%. The clonotype was recovered from a man in his thirties or forties in good health and CMV-seronegative. Material: PBMCs. V gene TRBV7-2 combines with J gene TRBJ1-4; 8 positions match TRBD1. CDR3 amino acids: CASSLARSGGPEKLFF. The CDR3 DNA follows: TGTGCCAGCAGCTTAGCTCGTTCAGGGGGCCCTGAAAAACTGTTTTTT.